These 24 T cell receptor beta chains originate from one sample sequenced in a study of PD-L1 blockade in urothelial cancer. Here immunoSEQ multiplex PCR was the method, and the copy in TCRdb shows in-frame clones only, minus some. The profile shows roughly 41,000 clones, 65% to 85% of them singletons. Sequenced material: PBMCs, taken around atezolizumab (anti-PD-L1) treatment. Receptors were obtained from a man aged 55-75 years with urothelial cancer.

The rearrangement joins TRBV10-3 to TRBJ2-5; possibly TRBD1 for D (7 bases). Germline V lookup: CDR1 ENHRY, CDR2 SYGVKD. The CDR3 consists of 14 residues. Trimming cost V 5 bases and J 3 bases, with 13 bases left between them. This CDR3 reads CAISNQGGEETQYF. CDR3 DNA: TGTGCCATCAGTAACCAGGGGGGAGAAGAGACCCAGTACTTC.

The chain links TRBV7-3 to TRBJ2-7; D is uncertain. CDR1 is SGHTA, CDR2 FQGTGA, per germline. The CDR3 sequence is 13 residues long. Trimming pared 10 bases from V and 0 bases from J, leaving 13 bases between. The CDR3 DNA sequence: TGTGCCAACACCGGCGGTAGCTCCTACGAGCAGTACTTC. It yields the protein CANTGGSSYEQYF.

The chain recombines TRBV6-1 with TRBJ1-1, with TRBD1 as a possible D gene (5 bases). The V end was cut by 5 bases, the J end by 4 bases, with 8 bases between. CDR1 is MNHNS and CDR2 is SASEGT in the germline V gene. The CDR3 length is 12 residues. The CDR3 bases are TGTGCCAGCAGTAAGGGGCCCACTGAAGCTTTCTTT. Translated, it gives CASSKGPTEAFF.

The V and J genes are TRBV2 and TRBJ2-5; possibly TRBD2 for D (5 bases). CDR1 is SNHLY, CDR2 FYNNEI, per germline. Trimming removed 5 bases at V and 3 bases at J, with 10 bases between. This CDR3 has 13 residues. Written as DNA, the CDR3 is TGTGCCAGCAGTAGGTCACTAGAAGAGACCCAGTACTTC. Amino acid sequence: CASSRSLEETQYF.

The V call is TRBV11-2, the J call TRBJ1-6; D is perhaps TRBD1 (5 bases). CDR1 and CDR2 (germline): SGHAT, FQNNGV. The V and J ends lost 4 bases and 3 bases respectively, with 13 bases between them. The CDR3 spans 16 residues. CDR3 region: CASSSRGSFYNSPLHF. The CDR3 DNA follows: TGTGCCAGCAGCTCGCGGGGCTCCTTCTATAATTCACCCCTCCACTTT.

This chain joins TRBV9 and TRBJ2-1, with TRBD2 matching over 12 bases. This CDR3 spans 17 amino acids. The J segment lost 5 bases and the V segment lost 3 bases, leaving 9 bases of the junction unmatched. Per the germline V gene, CDR1 is SGDLS and CDR2 is YYNGEE. The chain's CDR3 is CASSGWASGGAHNEQFF. CDR3 bases: TGTGCCAGCAGCGGGTGGGCTAGCGGGGGGGCACACAATGAGCAGTTCTTC.

Of note for this clone: No conserved phenylalanine or tryptophan ends this CDR3, so it is likely a read error. The DNA is left out, because the CDR3 cannot be placed on it with certainty; the CDR3 is given as TCRdb lists it. The chain carries TRBV2 and TRBJ2-7; TRBD1 is the table's D call and was not checked against the DNA. The CDR3 spans 13 residues, counting both ends. In germline, CDR1 is SNHLY, CDR2 FYNNEI. The CDR3 reads CASSELERGPIQG.

This chain links TRBV19 with TRBJ2-7, with D unclear. This CDR3 region has 13 residues. Germline lookup yields CDR1 LNHDA and CDR2 SQIVND (reference sequence). Trimming shortened V by 5 bases and J by 3 bases, and 11 bases separated the two germline ends. As DNA, the CDR3 is TGTGCCAGTAGTGCCCCAGGCTACTACGAGCAGTACTTC. Translated: CASSAPGYYEQYF.

The V gene is TRBV6-1, the J gene TRBJ2-5; D gene ambiguous. The V gene lost 0 bases and the J gene lost 4 bases, with 12 bases spanning the gap. CDR1 MNHNS and CDR2 SASEGT come from the germline V gene. The CDR3 totals 15 residues. CDR3 bases: TGTGCCAGCAGTGAAGCCCTGCGACAAGCAGAGACCCAGTACTTC. Protein product: CASSEALRQAETQYF.

The rearrangement links TRBV28 to TRBJ1-5, with D uncertain. The CDR3 is made up of 12 amino acids. V shed 3 bases and J shed 6 bases, with 6 bases lying between them. Germline V gene lookup returns CDR1 MDHEN and CDR2 SYDVKM. As DNA, the CDR3 is TGTGCCAGCAGTTTTTCTGTTCAGCCCCAGCATTTT. It is translated as CASSFSVQPQHF.

In this sample, this clone is medium-sized. The chain employs TRBV4-2 and TRBJ1-2; D remains unclear. V lost 0 bases to trimming and J lost 3 bases, with 8 bases between them. CDR1 and CDR2 (germline): LGHNA, YNFKEQ. The CDR3 has 14 residues. The CDR3 spells CASSQDVADYGYTF. The CDR3 DNA sequence: TGTGCCAGCAGCCAAGATGTGGCGGACTATGGCTACACCTTC.

The chain carries TRBV7-8 and TRBJ2-5; 7 bases align to TRBD1. The CDR3 extends over 15 amino acids. V was pared by 5 bases and J by 2 bases, with 8 bases of the junction left unmatched. CDR1 is SGHVS, CDR2 FQNEAQ, per germline. Written as DNA, the CDR3 is TGTGCCAGCAGCCCCGGGACAGCCCAACAAGAGACCCAGTACTTC. This codes for CASSPGTAQQETQYF.

The chain employs TRBV5-1 and TRBJ2-3; 10 bases line up with TRBD2. V was clipped by 0 bases and J by 0 bases; unmatched bases: 4. Germline V gives CDR1 SGHRS, CDR2 YFSETQ. The CDR3 totals 17 residues. The DNA of the CDR3 is TGCGCCAGCAGCTTGGTTTGGACTAGCGGTAGCACAGATACGCAGTATTTT. Its protein is CASSLVWTSGSTDTQYF.

This clone has only one observation. CDR3 nucleotide sequence: TGTGCCAGCAGCCATGGAGCACTAGCGGGGAGGGGCAATGAGCAGTTCTTC. Protein sequence: CASSHGALAGRGNEQFF. This sequence joins TRBV4-2 and TRBJ2-1; 10 nucleotides align to TRBD2. Germline loops: CDR1 LGHNA, CDR2 YNFKEQ. This CDR3 has 17 amino acids. With V trimmed by 3 bases and J by 6 bases, 11 bases remained unmatched.

CDR3 coding DNA: TGTGCCAGCAGCCCGACAGGGGGCGACTATGGCTACACCTTC. Its protein product is CASSPTGGDYGYTF. This chain connects TRBV14 to TRBJ1-2; 10 nucleotides match TRBD1. Looked up from germline, CDR1 is SGHDN and CDR2 is FVKESK. V shed 4 bases and J 3 bases; nucleotides not matched to a gene: 2. This CDR3 is built from 14 residues. Full variable domain (rest looked up from reference TRBV14 and TRBJ1-2): EAGVTQFPSHSVIEKGQTVTLRCDPISGHDNLYWYRRVMGKEIKFLLHFVKESKQDESGMPNNRFLAERTGGTYSTLKVQPAELEDSGVYFCASSPTGGDYGYTFGSGTRLTVV.

V usage is TRBV9 and J usage is TRBJ2-1, with D perhaps matching TRBD2 (6 bases). The CDR3 contains 15 residues. Between the trimmed V and J ends, which lost 3 bases and 4 bases, there was a span of 14 bases. Germline V gene lookup returns CDR1 SGDLS and CDR2 YYNGEE. CDR3 sequence (DNA): TGTGCCAGCAGCGGCGGGGTTACCTTATACAATGAGCAGTTCTTC. Protein sequence: CASSGGVTLYNEQFF.

The chain is built from TRBV6-1 and TRBJ2-7; D possibly corresponds to TRBD1 (6 bases). V lost 7 bases, J lost 0 bases, and 13 bases lay in between. Germline V gene lookup returns CDR1 MNHNS and CDR2 SASEGT. The CDR3 sequence is 14 residues long. The chain's CDR3 is CASKGHPSSYEQYF. In nucleotides, the CDR3 is TGTGCCAGCAAGGGACACCCGAGCTCCTACGAGCAGTACTTC.

This chain uses TRBV19 with TRBJ2-3, with D possibly being TRBD2 (6 bases). Germline CDR1 reads LNHDA; CDR2 reads SQIVND (reference sequence). V was clipped by 4 bases and J by 5 bases, with 10 bases between them. The CDR3 is 13 amino acids. The CDR3 is CASSTLGGDTQYF. CDR3 DNA sequence: TGTGCCAGTAGTACCCTGGGGGGAGATACGCAGTATTTT.

The chain combines TRBV6-5 with TRBJ2-3; D might be TRBD1 (5 bases). Trimming removed 2 bases at V and 7 bases at J, with 10 bases between. This CDR3 contains 13 residues. Germline V CDR1 and CDR2: MNHEY, SVGAGI. For the CDR3, the DNA is TGTGCCAGCAGTTACCAGGGAACAAATACGCAGTATTTT. Its protein is CASSYQGTNTQYF.

The chain joins TRBV2 to TRBJ1-2; 7 nucleotides line up with TRBD1. Germline CDR1 reads SNHLY; CDR2 reads FYNNEI. CDR3 length: 14 amino acids. V was clipped by 5 bases and J by 0 bases; unmatched bases: 3. The CDR3 is CASSRTGPNYGYTF. The CDR3 nucleotides are TGTGCCAGCAGTAGGACAGGACCTAACTATGGCTACACCTTC.

The chain combines TRBV30 with TRBJ2-7; D is possibly TRBD1 (6 bases). The germline V and J ends were trimmed by 3 bases and 4 bases, with 40 bases remaining between them. The CDR3 totals 22 residues. Germline V gives CDR1 GTSNPN, CDR2 SVGIG (reference sequence). The CDR3 spells CAWRAPVVDQGNYRQYFYEQYF. CDR3 coding DNA: TGTGCCTGGAGGGCCCCCGTGGTGGACCAGGGGAATTACCGTCAGTACTTTTACGAGCAGTACTTC.

This clone was seen more than once but under ten times. The V gene is TRBV9, the J gene TRBJ2-2, with D tentatively TRBD2 (5 bases). Germline assignment: CDR1 SGDLS and CDR2 YYNGEE. This CDR3 contains 16 residues. V was clipped by 4 bases and J by 8 bases, with 21 bases between them. CDR3 DNA: TGTGCCAGCAGCCCCCAGAGGGATCCCGTACTGGGGGAGCTGTTTTTT. It is translated as CASSPQRDPVLGELFF.

V and J are TRBV2 and TRBJ1-6; 8 nucleotides match TRBD1. Unmatched junction bases numbered 3, after V lost 1 base and J lost 7 bases. Germline CDR1 reads SNHLY; CDR2 reads FYNNEI. The CDR3 consists of 15 residues. The CDR3 DNA is TGTGCCAGCAGTGAAGGGACAGGGATGAATTCACCCCTCCACTTT. The encoded protein is CASSEGTGMNSPLHF.

V usage is TRBV11-2 and J usage is TRBJ2-2; D possibly corresponds to TRBD2 (6 bases). CDR1 is SGHAT, CDR2 FQNNGV, per germline. Trimming left V 1 base short and J 8 bases short, with 11 bases between. The CDR3 extends over 14 amino acids. The CDR3 here is CASSLAGRGGELFF. The CDR3 coding sequence is TGTGCCAGCAGCTTAGCCGGGCGGGGTGGGGAGCTGTTTTTT.